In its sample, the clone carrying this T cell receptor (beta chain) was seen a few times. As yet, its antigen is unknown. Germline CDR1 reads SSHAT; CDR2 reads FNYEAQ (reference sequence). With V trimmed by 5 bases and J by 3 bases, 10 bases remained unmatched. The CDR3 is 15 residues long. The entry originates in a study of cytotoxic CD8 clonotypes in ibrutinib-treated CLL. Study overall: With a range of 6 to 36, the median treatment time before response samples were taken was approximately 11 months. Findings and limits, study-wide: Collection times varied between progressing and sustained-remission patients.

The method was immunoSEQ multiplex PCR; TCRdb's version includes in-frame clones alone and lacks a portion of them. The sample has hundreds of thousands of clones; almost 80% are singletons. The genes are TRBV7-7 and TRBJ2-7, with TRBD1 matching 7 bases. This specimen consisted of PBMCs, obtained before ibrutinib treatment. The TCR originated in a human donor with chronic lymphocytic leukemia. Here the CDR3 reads CASSPWTGGGYEQYF. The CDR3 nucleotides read TGTGCCAGCAGCCCCTGGACAGGCGGCGGCTACGAGCAGTACTTC.